The 7 T cell receptor beta chains below come from one sample, sequenced in a study of blood T cell repertoires in COVID-19. Here immunoSEQ multiplex PCR was the method, and the copy in TCRdb shows in-frame clones only, minus some. This table has roughly 100,000 clones, over 80% appearing once. Material: peripheral blood. The receptors derive from a human donor with active COVID-19. The donor label of this sample is uncertain.

The CDR3 region has the DNA TGTGCCAGCAGTCAGACAGGGTGGGGTGAAAAACTGTTTTTT. As protein: CASSQTGWGEKLFF. The chain has TRBV27 and TRBJ1-4, with 7 nucleotides matching TRBD1. Trimming cost V 5 bases and J 7 bases; bases outside gene matches: 7. The CDR3 spans 14 residues. Germline values: CDR1 MNHEY, CDR2 SMNVEV (reference sequence).

The rearrangement uses TRBV5-4 and TRBJ1-2; tentatively, D is TRBD1 (5 bases). CDR1 is SGHNT and CDR2 is YYREEE in the germline V gene (reference sequence). V was clipped by 1 base and J by 6 bases, with 19 bases between them. The CDR3 length is 16 residues. The CDR3 reads CASSLRVDTLKDGYTF. The CDR3 DNA follows: TGTGCCAGCAGCTTGCGCGTGGACACCCTGAAGGATGGCTACACCTTC.

This chain connects TRBV6-5 to TRBJ2-5, with TRBD2 matching 7 bases. CDR1 MNHEY and CDR2 SVGAGI come from the germline V gene. Trimming cost V 5 bases and J 6 bases; bases outside gene matches: 12. There are 15 residues in the CDR3. The CDR3 loop is CASSPKGLVRQTQYF. CDR3 coding DNA: TGTGCCAGCAGTCCTAAAGGACTAGTCCGGCAGACCCAGTACTTC.

J is TRBJ1-2 and V is TRBV6-5; D is undetermined. Trimming shortened V by 9 bases and J by 1 base, and 9 bases separated the two germline ends. Germline V CDR1 and CDR2: MNHEY, SVGAGI. The CDR3 spans 12 residues. The CDR3 sequence is CASRVFNYGYTF. CDR3 DNA sequence: TGTGCCAGTCGGGTCTTTAACTATGGCTACACCTTC.

The chain has TRBV6-5 and TRBJ1-1, with 8 bases aligning to TRBD1. The CDR3 is 15 residues long. Germline V gene data show CDR1 as MNHEY and CDR2 as SVGAGI. Losses at the gene ends were 7 bases for V and 4 bases for J; bases not matched to a gene: 11. The CDR3 spells CASTNRQGLGTEAFF. The CDR3 DNA reads as TGTGCCAGCACGAACCGACAGGGGTTGGGCACTGAAGCTTTCTTT.

This chain uses TRBV7-2 with TRBJ1-2; D might be TRBD1 (6 bases). V lost 2 bases and J lost 3, with 10 bases in between. The CDR3 covers 14 residues. CDR1 is SGHTA, CDR2 FQGNSA, per germline. The CDR3 coding sequence is TGTGCCAGCAGCTTAACAGGGCAGGACTATGGCTACACCTTC. Amino acid sequence: CASSLTGQDYGYTF. The variable domain in full, completed from reference TRBV7-2 and TRBJ1-2, reads GAGVSQSPSNKVTEKGKDVELRCDPISGHTALYWYRQSLGQGLEFLIYFQGNSAPDKSGLPSDRFSAERTGGSVSTLTIQRTQQEDSAVYLCASSLTGQDYGYTFGSGTRLTVV.

V gene TRBV11-2 combines with J gene TRBJ1-1, with TRBD1 matching over 7 bases. The V gene end was trimmed by 0 bases and the J gene end by 4 bases; junction bases not matched to a gene: 5. The germline V gene has CDR1 SGHAT and CDR2 FQNNGV. There are 15 residues in the CDR3. For the CDR3, the DNA is TGTGCCAGCAGCTTAGAGAGGGCAGGGGGCACTGAAGCTTTCTTT. Protein product: CASSLERAGGTEAFF.